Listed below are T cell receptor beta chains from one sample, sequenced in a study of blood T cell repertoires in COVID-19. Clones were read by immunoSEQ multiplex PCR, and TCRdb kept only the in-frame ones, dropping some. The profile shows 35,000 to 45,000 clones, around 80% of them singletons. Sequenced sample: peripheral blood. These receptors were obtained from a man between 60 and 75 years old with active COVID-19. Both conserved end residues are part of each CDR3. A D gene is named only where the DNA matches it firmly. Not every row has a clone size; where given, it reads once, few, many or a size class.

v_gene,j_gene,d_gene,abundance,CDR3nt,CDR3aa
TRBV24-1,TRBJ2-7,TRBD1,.,TGTGCCACCAGTGCAGGACAGGGTTCCTACGAGCAGTACTTC,CATSAGQGSYEQYF
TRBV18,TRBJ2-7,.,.,TGTGCCAGCTCCTCGCGTGGGGGGGCCGCCAGCCACGAGCAGTACTTC,CASSSRGGAASHEQYF
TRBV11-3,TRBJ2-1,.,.,TGTGCCAGCAGCTTAGACGGGACTGGGGGCAATGAGCAGTTCTTC,CASSLDGTGGNEQFF
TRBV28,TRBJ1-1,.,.,TGTGCCAGCAGTTTACTCCAGAGAGCGCCTTTCTTT,CASSLLQRAPFF
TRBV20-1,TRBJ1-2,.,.,TGCAGTGCCCCCACGGGGTCGAGCTACACCTTC,CSAPTGSSYTF
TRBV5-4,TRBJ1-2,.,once,TGTGCCAGCAGCTTGTACCAGGGGTATGGCTACACCTTC,CASSLYQGYGYTF
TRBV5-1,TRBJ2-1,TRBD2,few,TGCGCCAGCAGCCCCAAATATCTAGCGGGAGGGCCTAGACCCAATGAGCAGTTCTTC,CASSPKYLAGGPRPNEQFF
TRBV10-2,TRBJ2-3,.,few,TGCGCCAGCAAATCCGGGGGCACAGATACGCAGTATTTT,CASKSGGTDTQYF
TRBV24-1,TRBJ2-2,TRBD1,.,TGTGCCACCAGTGATTTGGGGGCAGGGGGCTGGACCGGGGAGCTGTTTTTT,CATSDLGAGGWTGELFF
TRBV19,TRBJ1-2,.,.,TGTGCCAGTAACCGCCCAGCCAGTCAGGGCTATGGCTACACCTTC,CASNRPASQGYGYTF
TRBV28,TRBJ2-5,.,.,TGTGCCAGCAGTTTTTTGCCAGGGTTGGAGACCCAGTACTTC,CASSFLPGLETQYF
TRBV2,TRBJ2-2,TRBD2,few,TGTGCCAGCAGTGAAGGACTAGCGGGACACACCGGGGAGCTGTTTTTT,CASSEGLAGHTGELFF
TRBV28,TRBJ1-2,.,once,TGTGCCAGCAGTTTAACGACCGGAGCTAACTATGGCTACACCTTC,CASSLTTGANYGYTF
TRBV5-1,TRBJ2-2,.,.,TGCGCCAGCAGCTCTTCAGGGATTGAGAACACCGGGGAGCTGTTTTTT,CASSSSGIENTGELFF
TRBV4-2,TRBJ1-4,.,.,TGTGCCAGCAGCCAACCCCGGGGGACTAATGAAAAACTGTTTTTT,CASSQPRGTNEKLFF
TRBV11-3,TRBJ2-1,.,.,TGTGCCAGCAGCCCGGTGGCGGGGCACCGTGAGCAGTTCTTC,CASSPVAGHREQFF
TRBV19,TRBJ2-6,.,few,TGTGCCAGTAGCCCCGGACGGGGCTCTGGGGCCAACGTCCTGACTTTC,CASSPGRGSGANVLTF
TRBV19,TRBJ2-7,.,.,TGTGCCAGTCATGGAGGGTCCTACGAGCAGTACTTC,CASHGGSYEQYF
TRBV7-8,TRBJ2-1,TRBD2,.,TGTGCCAGCAGCTTAGCAACTAGCGGCTCCTACAATGAGCAGTTCTTC,CASSLATSGSYNEQFF
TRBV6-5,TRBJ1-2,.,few,TGTGCCAGCAGTTATGGAGGCAATGGCTACACCTTC,CASSYGGNGYTF
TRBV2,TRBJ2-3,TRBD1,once,TGTGCCAGCACCCGGGACAGGGGAACAGATACGCAGTATTTT,CASTRDRGTDTQYF
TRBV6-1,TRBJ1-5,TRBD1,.,TGTGCCAGCAGTGAGGCAGGGGGGAGCAATCAGCCCCAGCATTTT,CASSEAGGSNQPQHF
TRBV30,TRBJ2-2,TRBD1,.,TGTGCCTGGAGGTTACGGGACAGGGCCACCGGGGAGCTGTTTTTT,CAWRLRDRATGELFF
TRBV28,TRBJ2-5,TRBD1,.,TGTGCCAGCAGTTTAGGTGGGACAGGGGGAGAGACCCAGTACTTC,CASSLGGTGGETQYF
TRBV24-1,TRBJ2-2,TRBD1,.,TGTGCCACCGGACAGGGACTCAACACCGGGGAGCTGTTTTTT,CATGQGLNTGELFF
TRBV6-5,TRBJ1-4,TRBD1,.,TGTGCCAGCAGAGTACAGGGGACTAATGAAAAACTGTTTTTT,CASRVQGTNEKLFF
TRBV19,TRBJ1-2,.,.,TGTGCCAGTAGTCAAACGGGGGGCTTCGATGGCTACACCTTC,CASSQTGGFDGYTF
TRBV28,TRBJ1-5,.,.,TGTGCCAGCAGTGTGGGGCTCACGGGGGGACCGCAGCCCCAGCATTTT,CASSVGLTGGPQPQHF